The clone carrying this TCR beta chain was recorded at least ten times. The source of the sample is a study of early T cells in non-severe SARS-CoV-2 infection. Germline CDR1 is LNHDA and CDR2 is SQIVND (reference sequence). The CDR3 is 14 amino acids. The V and J ends lost 8 bases and 6 bases respectively, with 19 bases between them. TCRdb itself ran the 5' RACE reads through MiXCR, one entry per CDR3 protein. The table includes tens of thousands of distinct CDR3 sequences, approximately 9% detected once. The sample taken for sequencing was whole blood. This receptor was obtained from an adult who was a healthcare worker with PCR-confirmed SARS-CoV-2 infection or an uninfected control (not recorded which). The chain combines TRBV19 with TRBJ1-2; D not resolved. CDR3 nucleotides: TGTGCCAGTCAGCAATCGGCGGGTTTGCATGGCTACACCTTC. This gives the protein CASQQSAGLHGYTF.